The rows below give T cell receptor beta chains drawn from one sample of a study of CD8 T cells in Susac syndrome. TCRdb reprocessed the immunoSEQ multiplex PCR reads with MiXCR, giving one entry per CDR3 protein. The data hold tens of thousands of distinct CDR3 sequences, with approximately 96% observed a single time. The sample was CD8+ T cells from PBMCs. The receptors originated from a human donor with Susac syndrome. CDR3s include the opening cysteine and the closing phenylalanine or tryptophan. The order of the fields is J gene, D gene, V gene, clone size, CDR3 DNA, CDR3 protein. The D gene is left open where the match is weak. Size is omitted from some rows. Given values are once, few, many or a class for expanded clones.

TRBJ1-1,-,TRBV30,-,TGTGCCTGGACTGGGGACCCGAACACTGAAGCTTTCTTT,CAWTGDPNTEAFF
TRBJ2-5,-,TRBV24-1,-,TGTGCCACCAGTGCCCTCACCCCCGGTCAAGAGACCCAGTACTTC,CATSALTPGQETQYF
TRBJ2-7,TRBD2,TRBV4-3,-,TGCGCCAGCAGCCTAGGGACTAGCGGGAACTACGAGCAGTACTTC,CASSLGTSGNYEQYF
TRBJ2-1,-,TRBV4-3,-,TGCGCCAGCAGCCAAGATCATCTCCGACCGTTCTTC,CASSQDHLRPFF
TRBJ1-1,-,TRBV6-4,few,TGTGCCAGCAGTGAAGGCCAAAACACTGAAGCTTTCTTT,CASSEGQNTEAFF
TRBJ1-3,-,TRBV20-1,-,TGCAGTGCCGAGCACAGGGCGGCTGGAAACACCATATATTTT,CSAEHRAAGNTIYF
TRBJ1-2,TRBD1,TRBV20-1,-,TGCAGTGCTAGAGACCCACAGGGGCCCTATGGCTACACCTTC,CSARDPQGPYGYTF
TRBJ2-1,-,TRBV23-1,-,TGCGCCAGCACCCATGAGGTAAACAATGAGCAGTTCTTC,CASTHEVNNEQFF
TRBJ2-5,-,TRBV30,-,TGTGCCTGGAGCGACGGGGAGACCCAGTACTTC,CAWSDGETQYF
TRBJ1-6,-,TRBV4-1,-,TGCGCCAGCAGCTTAAGCTCCGCTCACACCTCGGGTTCACCCCTCCACTTT,CASSLSSAHTSGSPLHF
TRBJ1-2,TRBD1,TRBV3-1,-,TGTGCCAGCAGCCAAGGGGACAGGGTCTATGGCTACACCTTC,CASSQGDRVYGYTF
TRBJ2-5,-,TRBV5-1,few,TGCGCCAGCAGCTTGGGCGGTCTTAGGGAGACCCAGTACTTC,CASSLGGLRETQYF
TRBJ1-1,-,TRBV7-8,-,TGTGCCAGCAGCCCCGGAACCAACGCTAATCAGTGGAACACTGAAGCTTTCTTT,CASSPGTNANQWNTEAFF
TRBJ2-1,TRBD1,TRBV4-3,-,TGCGCCAGCAGCCCCCGATCGGGACAGCCGAACTCCTACAATGAGCAGTTCTTC,CASSPRSGQPNSYNEQFF
TRBJ2-1,TRBD2,TRBV25-1,-,TGTGCCAGCAGTGAGAGCGGGGGGACCGTCAATGAGCAGTTCTTC,CASSESGGTVNEQFF
TRBJ1-3,-,TRBV5-6,once,TGTGCCAGCAGCTTCCGGACGGTCTCTGGAAACACCATATATTTT,CASSFRTVSGNTIYF
TRBJ2-2,-,TRBV6-2/TRBV6-3,-,TGTGCCAGCGGAGACAGCGCTGGCACCGGGGAGCTGTTTTTT,CASGDSAGTGELFF
TRBJ2-4,-,TRBV7-9,-,TGTGCCAGCAGTTCGCCCGGGGGAGGAGGCATTCAGTACTTC,CASSSPGGGGIQYF
TRBJ2-7,TRBD1,TRBV20-1,-,TGCAGTGCTCGGCCCGGACAGGGGGGGTACGAGCAGTACTTC,CSARPGQGGYEQYF
TRBJ1-2,TRBD1,TRBV28,-,TGTGCCAGCAGTTCCCACAGGGGGCGACACTATGGCTACACCTTC,CASSSHRGRHYGYTF